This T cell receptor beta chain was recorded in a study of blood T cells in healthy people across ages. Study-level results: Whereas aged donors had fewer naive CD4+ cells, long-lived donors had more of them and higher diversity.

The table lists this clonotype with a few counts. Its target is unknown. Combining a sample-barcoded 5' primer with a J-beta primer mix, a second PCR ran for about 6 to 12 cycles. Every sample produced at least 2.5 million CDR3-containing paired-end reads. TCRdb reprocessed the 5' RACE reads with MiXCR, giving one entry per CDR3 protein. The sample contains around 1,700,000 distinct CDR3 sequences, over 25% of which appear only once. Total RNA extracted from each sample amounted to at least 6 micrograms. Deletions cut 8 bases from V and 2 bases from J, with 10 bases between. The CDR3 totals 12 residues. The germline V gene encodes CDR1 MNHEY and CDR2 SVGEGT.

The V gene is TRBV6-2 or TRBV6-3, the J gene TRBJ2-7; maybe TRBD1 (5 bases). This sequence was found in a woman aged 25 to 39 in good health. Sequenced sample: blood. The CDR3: CASGRTTYEQYF. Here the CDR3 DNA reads TGTGCCAGCGGCCGGACAACCTACGAGCAGTACTTC.